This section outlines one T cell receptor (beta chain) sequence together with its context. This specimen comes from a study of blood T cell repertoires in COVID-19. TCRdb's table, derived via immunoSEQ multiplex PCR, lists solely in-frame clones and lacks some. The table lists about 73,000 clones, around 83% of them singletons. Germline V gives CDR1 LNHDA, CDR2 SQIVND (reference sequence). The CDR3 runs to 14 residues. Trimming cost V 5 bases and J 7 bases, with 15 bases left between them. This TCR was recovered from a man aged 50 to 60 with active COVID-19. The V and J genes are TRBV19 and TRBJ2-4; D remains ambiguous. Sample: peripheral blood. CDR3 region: CASSESSNANIQYF. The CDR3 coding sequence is TGTGCCAGTAGTGAGAGTAGTAATGCGAACATTCAGTACTTC.